The clone carrying this T cell receptor beta chain was recorded only once. The source of the sample is a study of blood T cell repertoires in COVID-19. Clones were sequenced by immunoSEQ multiplex PCR, and TCRdb holds only the in-frame ones, with some missing. The sample includes about 210,000 clones, over 75% of them seen just once. This CDR3 comprises 13 residues. Germline CDR1 and CDR2: SGHAT and FQNNGV. Trimming cost V 4 bases and J 5 bases, with 8 bases left between them. The J gene is TRBJ2-2, the V gene TRBV11-2, with unresolved D. The source material was peripheral blood. This TCR derives from a woman aged 40-49 years with acute or convalescent COVID-19. CDR3 amino acids: CASSSPPTGELFF. CDR3 DNA: TGTGCCAGCAGCTCCCCCCCTACCGGGGAGCTGTTTTTT.